Following are 13 T cell receptor beta chains from one sample sequenced in a study of identical twins. From the 5' RACE reads, TCRdb called clonotypes with MiXCR, one entry per CDR3 protein. Among 450,000 to 500,000 distinct CDR3 sequences, roughly an eighth were seen once, and the ten largest hold about 1%. This same sample was also taken into another study, of yellow fever vaccine responses in identical twins.

The specimen was CD4+ T cells sorted from blood. These receptors originate from a woman aged 18-29 years in good health.

This rearrangement joins TRBV20-1 to TRBJ1-1, with no clear D. Trimming pared 5 bases from V and 4 bases from J, leaving 17 bases between. Germline values: CDR1 DFQATT, CDR2 SNEGSKA (reference sequence). This CDR3 region has 14 residues. The CDR3 sequence: CSARELTQITEAFF. CDR3 DNA: TGCAGTGCTCGGGAACTGACGCAGATCACTGAAGCTTTCTTT.

The J gene is TRBJ2-2, the V gene TRBV20-1; D is unresolved. The CDR3 is 11 amino acids. The germline gives CDR1 DFQATT, CDR2 SNEGSKA (reference sequence). Trimming removed 3 bases at V and 5 bases at J, with 4 bases between. CDR3: CSASYTGELFF. CDR3 in DNA: TGCAGTGCTAGTTATACCGGGGAGCTGTTTTTT.

In its sample, this clonotype was seen a few times. This chain uses TRBV6-1 with TRBJ2-5; TRBD1 aligns across 9 bases. Germline V CDR1 and CDR2: MNHNS, SASEGT. V lost 4 bases and J lost 5; bases outside the gene matches: 8. This CDR3 has 15 amino acids. This CDR3 reads CASSGGQGQFETQYF. CDR3 DNA sequence: TGTGCCAGCAGTGGGGGACAGGGACAATTTGAGACCCAGTACTTC.

This chain joins TRBV28 and TRBJ1-2, with 10 bases that match TRBD1. V dropped 8 bases and J dropped 4; count of bases not matched to a gene: 1. Germline-derived CDR1 and CDR2 are MDHEN and SYDVKM. The CDR3 is made up of 12 amino acids. This chain's CDR3 is CASGQGVYGYTF. The DNA of the CDR3 is TGTGCCAGCGGACAGGGGGTCTATGGCTACACCTTC.

This clonotype was counted ten times or more. The V gene is TRBV10-3, the J gene TRBJ2-7, with 11 positions matching TRBD1. This CDR3 has 15 residues. Germline CDR1 is ENHRY and CDR2 is SYGVKD. With 2 bases clipped from V and 2 bases from J, the junction kept 2 bases outside the gene matches. The CDR3 region has the DNA TGTGCCATCAGTGAGGGGGACAGGGGGGCCTACGAGCAGTACTTC. This codes for CAISEGDRGAYEQYF.

This clonotype was seen only a few times. The chain joins TRBV15 to TRBJ2-1; D possibly corresponds to TRBD1 (5 bases). CDR1 LNHNV and CDR2 YYDKDF come from the germline V gene (reference sequence). The CDR3 runs to 15 residues. Trimming removed 2 bases at V and 5 bases at J, with 13 bases between. In DNA form, the CDR3 reads TGTGCCACCAGCAGAACAGGCTTACGAGACAATGAGCAGTTCTTC. Protein sequence: CATSRTGLRDNEQFF.

The chain carries TRBV30 and TRBJ2-3, with 8 bases identical to TRBD1. Germline CDR1 reads GTSNPN; CDR2 reads SVGIG (reference sequence). The CDR3 loop spans 12 amino acids. The V segment lost 4 bases and the J segment 5 bases; nucleotides outside the gene matches: 2. In DNA form, the CDR3 reads TGTGCCTGGATGGACAGGGAAGATACGCAGTATTTT. Its translation: CAWMDREDTQYF.

This clonotype was detected only a few times. The rearrangement joins TRBV9 to TRBJ2-4; D assignment may be TRBD1 or TRBD2 (7 bases each). Germline lookup yields CDR1 SGDLS and CDR2 YYNGEE. This CDR3 spans 17 amino acids. Trimming pared 4 bases from V and 0 bases from J, leaving 17 bases between. The CDR3 sequence is CASSPPRGGLAKNIQYF. As DNA, the CDR3 is TGTGCCAGCAGCCCCCCCAGGGGGGGTCTAGCCAAAAACATTCAGTACTTC.

This clonotype was found a few times. V usage is TRBV30 and J usage is TRBJ2-7; 8 bases align to TRBD2. Germline V gene data show CDR1 as GTSNPN and CDR2 as SVGIG (reference sequence). The CDR3 covers 14 residues. J was trimmed by 3 bases and V by 3 bases; bases with no gene match: 7. The CDR3 DNA is TGTGCCTGGAGGCTAGCGGGCTTCGGCTACGAGCAGTACTTC. This translates into CAWRLAGFGYEQYF.

This clonotype has a handful of counts. This sequence joins TRBV5-6 and TRBJ2-1, with unresolved D. CDR1 is SGHDT and CDR2 is YYEEEE in the germline V gene. The CDR3 has 15 residues. Trimming took 4 bases from V and 7 from J, leaving 18 bases between them. CDR3 loop: CASSLLSASVNEQFF. CDR3 DNA: TGTGCCAGCAGCCTGCTCTCAGCGAGCGTGAATGAGCAGTTCTTC.

The chain joins TRBV18 to TRBJ2-1, with D perhaps TRBD2 (6 bases). Trimming cost V 8 bases and J 4 bases, with 12 bases left between them. The length of the CDR3 is 13 residues. Germline V gene data show CDR1 as KGHSH and CDR2 as LQKENI. The CDR3: CASAAGSYNEQFF. The CDR3 nucleotides read TGTGCCAGCGCTGCCGGGAGTTACAATGAGCAGTTCTTC.

This clonotype was recorded many times. This sequence joins TRBV7-2 and TRBJ2-3, with a weak D call TRBD1 (5 bases). V was shortened by 0 bases and J by 5 bases, with 9 bases between the two germline ends. CDR3 length equals 14 residues. Germline V gives CDR1 SGHTA, CDR2 FQGNSA. In DNA, the CDR3 is TGTGCCAGCAGCTTAGCGCAGGGCAAAGATACGCAGTATTTT. As protein: CASSLAQGKDTQYF.

This clonotype was seen at least ten times. J is TRBJ2-1 and V is TRBV5-1; D might be TRBD1 or TRBD2, each matching 5 bases. The length of the CDR3 is 15 residues. Germline V gene lookup returns CDR1 SGHRS and CDR2 YFSETQ. V was cut by 4 bases and J by 6 bases, with 17 bases left in between. CDR3 sequence reads: CASSGGYSEVNEQFF. The CDR3 bases are TGCGCCAGCAGCGGGGGATACAGCGAGGTCAATGAGCAGTTCTTC.